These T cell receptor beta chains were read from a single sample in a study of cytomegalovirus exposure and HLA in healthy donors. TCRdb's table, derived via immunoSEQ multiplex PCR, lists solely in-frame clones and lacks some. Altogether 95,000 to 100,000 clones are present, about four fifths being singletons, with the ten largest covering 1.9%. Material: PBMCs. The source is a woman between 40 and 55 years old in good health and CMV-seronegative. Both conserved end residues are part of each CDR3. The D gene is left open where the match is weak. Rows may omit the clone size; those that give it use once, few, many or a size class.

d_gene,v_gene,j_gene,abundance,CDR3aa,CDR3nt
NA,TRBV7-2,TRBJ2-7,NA,CASSPFTSYEQYF,TGTGCCAGCAGCCCCTTCACATCCTACGAGCAGTACTTC
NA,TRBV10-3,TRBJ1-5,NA,CAISGRGDNQPQHF,TGTGCCATCAGTGGGCGGGGGGACAATCAGCCCCAGCATTTT
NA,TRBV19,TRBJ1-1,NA,CASSPRQGPTQNTEAFF,TGTGCCAGTAGTCCCCGGCAGGGGCCAACGCAGAACACTGAAGCTTTCTTT
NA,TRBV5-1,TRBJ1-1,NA,CASSLVLEATEAFF,TGCGCCAGCAGCTTGGTGTTGGAGGCCACTGAAGCTTTCTTT
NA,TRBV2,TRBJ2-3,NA,CASSRETTDTQYF,TGTGCCAGCAGTCGGGAGACCACAGATACGCAGTATTTT
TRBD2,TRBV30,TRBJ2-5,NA,CAWSTWGGQETQYF,TGTGCCTGGAGTACCTGGGGGGGGCAAGAGACCCAGTACTTC
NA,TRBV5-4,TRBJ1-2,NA,CASSLQGNDYGYTF,TGTGCCAGCAGCCTTCAGGGGAACGACTATGGCTACACCTTC
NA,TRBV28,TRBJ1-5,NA,CASSLVPGLLNQPQHF,TGTGCCAGCAGTTTAGTCCCGGGACTCCTCAATCAGCCCCAGCATTTT
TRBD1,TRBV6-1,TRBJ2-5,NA,CASSERGGRETQYF,TGTGCCAGCAGTGAAAGAGGGGGCAGAGAGACCCAGTACTTC
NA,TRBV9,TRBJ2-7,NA,CASSAGTSSYEQYF,TGTGCCAGCAGCGCCGGGACATCTTCCTACGAGCAGTACTTC
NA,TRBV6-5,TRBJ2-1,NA,CASSYSNNNEQFF,TGTGCCAGCAGTTACTCTAACAACAATGAGCAGTTCTTC
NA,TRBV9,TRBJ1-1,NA,CASSVAGRTEAFF,TGTGCCAGCAGCGTGGCAGGGCGGACTGAAGCTTTCTTT
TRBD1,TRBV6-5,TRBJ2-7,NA,CASSYVQGRNEQYF,TGTGCCAGCAGTTACGTACAGGGGCGTAACGAGCAGTACTTC
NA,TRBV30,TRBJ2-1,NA,CAWSTTTVNYNEQFF,TGTGCCTGGAGTACTACGACGGTAAACTACAATGAGCAGTTCTTC
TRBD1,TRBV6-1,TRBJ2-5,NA,CASSEDRGQGETQYF,TGTGCCAGCAGTGAAGACAGGGGGCAGGGGGAGACCCAGTACTTC
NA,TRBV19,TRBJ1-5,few,CASSIRSGNQPQHF,TGTGCCAGTAGTATTCGGTCCGGTAATCAGCCCCAGCATTTT